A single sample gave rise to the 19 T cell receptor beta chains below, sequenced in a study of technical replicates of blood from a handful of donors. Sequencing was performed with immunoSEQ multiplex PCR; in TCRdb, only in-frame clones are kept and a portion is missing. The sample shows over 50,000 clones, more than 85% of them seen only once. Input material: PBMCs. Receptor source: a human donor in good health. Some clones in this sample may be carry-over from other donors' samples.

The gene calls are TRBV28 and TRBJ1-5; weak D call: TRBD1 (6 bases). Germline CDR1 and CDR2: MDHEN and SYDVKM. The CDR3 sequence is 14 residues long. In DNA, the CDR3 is TGTGCTGGGACGAGGAAAGGGGGAAATCAGCCCCAGCATTTT. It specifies CAGTRKGGNQPQHF.

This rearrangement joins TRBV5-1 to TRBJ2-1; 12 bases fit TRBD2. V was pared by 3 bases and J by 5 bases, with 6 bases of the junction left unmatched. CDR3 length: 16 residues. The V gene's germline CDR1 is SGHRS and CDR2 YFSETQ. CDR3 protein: CASSSLRTSGDNEQFF. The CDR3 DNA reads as TGCGCCAGCAGCTCTCTTCGGACTAGCGGGGACAATGAGCAGTTCTTC. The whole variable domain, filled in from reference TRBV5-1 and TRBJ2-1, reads KAGVTQTPRYLIKTRGQQVTLSCSPISGHRSVSWYQQTPGQGLQFLFEYFSETQRNKGNFPGRFSGRQFSNSRSEMNVSTLELGDSALYLCASSSLRTSGDNEQFFGPGTRLTVL.

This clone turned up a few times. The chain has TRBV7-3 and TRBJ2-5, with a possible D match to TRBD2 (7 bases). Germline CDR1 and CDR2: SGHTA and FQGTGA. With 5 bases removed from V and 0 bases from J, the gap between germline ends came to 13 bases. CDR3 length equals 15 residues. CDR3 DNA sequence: TGTGCCAGCAGCCCAAGGGGGGGCCACCAAGAGACCCAGTACTTC. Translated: CASSPRGGHQETQYF.

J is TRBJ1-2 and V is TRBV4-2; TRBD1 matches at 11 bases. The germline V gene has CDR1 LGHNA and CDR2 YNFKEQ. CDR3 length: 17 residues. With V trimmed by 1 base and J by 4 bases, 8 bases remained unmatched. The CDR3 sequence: CASSQVAGQGAGYGYTF. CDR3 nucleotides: TGTGCCAGCAGCCAAGTAGCTGGACAGGGGGCCGGCTATGGCTACACCTTC.

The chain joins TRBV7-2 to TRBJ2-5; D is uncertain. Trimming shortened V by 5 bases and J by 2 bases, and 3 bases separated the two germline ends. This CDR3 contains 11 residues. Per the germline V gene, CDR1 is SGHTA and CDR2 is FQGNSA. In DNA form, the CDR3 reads TGTGCCAGCAGCCAACAAGAGACCCAGTACTTC. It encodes CASSQQETQYF.

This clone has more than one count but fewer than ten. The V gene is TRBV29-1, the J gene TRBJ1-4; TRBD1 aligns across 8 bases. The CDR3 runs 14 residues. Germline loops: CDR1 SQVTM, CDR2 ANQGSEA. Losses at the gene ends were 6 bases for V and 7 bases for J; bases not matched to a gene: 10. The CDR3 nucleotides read TGCAGCGTAAAAACAGGGGGAATGGCTGAAAAACTGTTTTTT. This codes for CSVKTGGMAEKLFF.

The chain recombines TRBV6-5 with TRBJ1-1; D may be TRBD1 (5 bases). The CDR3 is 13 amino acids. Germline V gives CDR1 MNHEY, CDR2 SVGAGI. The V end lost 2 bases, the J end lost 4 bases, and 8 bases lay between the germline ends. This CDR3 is CASSYKQGTEAFF. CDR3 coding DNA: TGTGCCAGCAGTTACAAGCAGGGCACTGAAGCTTTCTTT.

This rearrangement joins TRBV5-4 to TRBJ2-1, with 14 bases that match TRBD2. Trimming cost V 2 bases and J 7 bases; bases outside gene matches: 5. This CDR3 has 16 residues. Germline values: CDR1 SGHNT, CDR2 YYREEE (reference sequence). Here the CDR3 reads CASSFPGLAGANEQFF. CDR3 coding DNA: TGTGCCAGCAGCTTCCCGGGACTAGCGGGAGCAAATGAGCAGTTCTTC. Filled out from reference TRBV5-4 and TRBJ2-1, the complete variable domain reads ETGVTQSPTHLIKTRGQQVTLRCSSQSGHNTVSWYQQALGQGPQFIFQYYREEENGRGNFPPRFSGLQFPNYSSELNVNALELDDSALYLCASSFPGLAGANEQFFGPGTRLTVL.

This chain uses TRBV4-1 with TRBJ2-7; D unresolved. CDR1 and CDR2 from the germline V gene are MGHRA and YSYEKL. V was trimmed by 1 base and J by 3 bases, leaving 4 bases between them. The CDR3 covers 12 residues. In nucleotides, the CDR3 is TGCGCCAGCAGCCAAGGTAGCTACGAGCAGTACTTC. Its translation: CASSQGSYEQYF.

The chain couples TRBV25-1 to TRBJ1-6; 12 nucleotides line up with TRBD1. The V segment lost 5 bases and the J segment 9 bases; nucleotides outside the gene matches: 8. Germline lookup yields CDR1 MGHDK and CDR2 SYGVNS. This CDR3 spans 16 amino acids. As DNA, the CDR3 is TGTGCCAGCAGTAACGCCGGGACAGGGGGCTCTTCACCCCTCCACTTT. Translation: CASSNAGTGGSSPLHF.

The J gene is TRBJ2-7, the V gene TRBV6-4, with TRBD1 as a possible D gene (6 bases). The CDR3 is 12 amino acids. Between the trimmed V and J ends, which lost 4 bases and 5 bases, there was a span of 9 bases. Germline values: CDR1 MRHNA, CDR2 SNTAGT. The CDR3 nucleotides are TGTGCCAGCAGTGGCGAGGGGGACGAGCAGTACTTC. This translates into CASSGEGDEQYF.

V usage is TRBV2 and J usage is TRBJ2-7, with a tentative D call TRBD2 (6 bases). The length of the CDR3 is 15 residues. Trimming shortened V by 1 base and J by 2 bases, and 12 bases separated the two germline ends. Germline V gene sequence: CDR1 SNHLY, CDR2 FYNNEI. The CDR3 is CASSEGHGGTYEQYF. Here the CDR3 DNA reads TGTGCCAGCAGTGAAGGCCATGGGGGGACCTACGAGCAGTACTTC.

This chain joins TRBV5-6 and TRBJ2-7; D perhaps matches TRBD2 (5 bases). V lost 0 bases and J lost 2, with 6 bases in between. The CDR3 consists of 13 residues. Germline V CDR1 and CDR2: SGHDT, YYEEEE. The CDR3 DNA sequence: TGTGCCAGCAGCTTGGCGGGGACCTACGAGCAGTACTTC. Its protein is CASSLAGTYEQYF.

The CDR3 DNA reads as TGTGCCAGCAGTCCATCCGGGACAGTGAACACTGAAGCTTTCTTT. Translating it yields CASSPSGTVNTEAFF. The chain uses TRBV2 and TRBJ1-1; TRBD1 matches at 7 bases. This CDR3 is built from 15 residues. Germline V gene lookup returns CDR1 SNHLY and CDR2 FYNNEI. The ends lost 5 bases at V and 0 bases at J; junction bases unmatched: 6.

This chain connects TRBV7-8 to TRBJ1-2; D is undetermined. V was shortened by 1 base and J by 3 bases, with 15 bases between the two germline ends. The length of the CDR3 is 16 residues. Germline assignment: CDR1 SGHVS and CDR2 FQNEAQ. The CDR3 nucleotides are TGTGCCAGCAGCTTAGTGAGGTTCGGCAGACACTATGGCTACACCTTC. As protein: CASSLVRFGRHYGYTF.

The CDR3 region is CASSDPGSHNEQFF. In nucleotides, the CDR3 is TGTGCCAGCAGTGATCCCGGTTCGCACAATGAGCAGTTCTTC. The chain has TRBV25-1 and TRBJ2-1; D is ambiguous. This CDR3 spans 14 amino acids. V was pared by 3 bases and J by 5 bases, with 11 bases between. Looked up from germline, CDR1 is MGHDK and CDR2 is SYGVNS.

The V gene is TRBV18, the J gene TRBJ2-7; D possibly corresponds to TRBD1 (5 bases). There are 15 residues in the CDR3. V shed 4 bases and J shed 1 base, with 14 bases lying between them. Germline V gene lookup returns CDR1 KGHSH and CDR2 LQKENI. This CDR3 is CASSLRAGLSYEQYF. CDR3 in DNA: TGTGCCAGCTCACTTAGGGCAGGGCTGTCCTACGAGCAGTACTTC.

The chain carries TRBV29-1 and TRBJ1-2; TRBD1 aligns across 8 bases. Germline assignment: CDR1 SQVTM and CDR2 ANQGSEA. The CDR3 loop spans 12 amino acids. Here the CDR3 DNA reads TGCCCCGGAGGCAGGGGGCTTTCTGGCTACACCTTC. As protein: CPGGRGLSGYTF.

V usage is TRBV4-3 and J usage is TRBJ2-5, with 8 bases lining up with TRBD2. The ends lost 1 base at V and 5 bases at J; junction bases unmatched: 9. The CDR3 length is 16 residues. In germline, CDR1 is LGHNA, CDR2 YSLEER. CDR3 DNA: TGCGCCAGCAGCCAAGGGAGGGTAACGGGAGGGGAGACCCAGTACTTC. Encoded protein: CASSQGRVTGGETQYF.